The T cell receptor beta chain under discussion was sequenced for a study of blood T cell repertoires in COVID-19. The wider study: Samples came from the United States, Italy and Spain, spanning acute and convalescent COVID-19. Nucleic acid was either cDNA or gDNA, and it came from T cells, B-cell-depleted T cells, or PBMCs.

Germline assignment: CDR1 PRHDT and CDR2 FYEKMQ (reference sequence). This CDR3 has 14 residues. Trimming at V came to 5 bases and at J to 4 bases, leaving 7 bases not matched to a gene. Original processing notes: Estimated nucleated cell counts came from reference gene primer amplification. Assay: immunoSEQ multiplex PCR; the TCRdb copy retains only in-frame clones and omits some. The V and J calls and clone size were taken over from that table, and D and trimming were inferred from the DNA. In the table there are under 65,000 clones, around 80% of which are singletons. Specimen: peripheral blood. The TCR originated in a woman in her fifties or sixties with acute or convalescent COVID-19. V usage is TRBV13 and J usage is TRBJ2-5, with 7 bases identical to TRBD1. CDR3 protein: CASSTRTGLETQYF. The CDR3 region has the DNA TGTGCCAGCAGCACAAGGACAGGATTAGAGACCCAGTACTTC.